These 32 T cell receptor beta chains were all obtained from the same sample, sequenced in a study of technical replicates of blood from a handful of donors (dated by TCRdb to about 2017). The library was obtained by the immunoSEQ multiplex PCR assay. TCRdb's version of the immuneACCESS table is confined to in-frame rearrangements and falls short of the full clone set. An unresolved V gene accounts for under half of the shortfall where checked; the remainder is of unknown origin. Counted in this sample were tens of thousands of clones; approximately 87% of them appeared once. Just over 4.5% of the sample is held by the ten biggest clonotypes. The material sequenced was PBMCs. The receptors were gathered from a human donor in good health. Some clones in this sample may be carry-over from other donors' samples.

This clone is labeled medium-sized. This sequence joins TRBV7-3 and TRBJ1-2; 7 bases match TRBD1. This CDR3 has 14 residues. V shed 4 bases, J shed 5 bases, and the junction held 7 bases outside the gene matches. The germline gives CDR1 SGHTA, CDR2 FQGTGA. This CDR3 reads CASSSTGSPYGYTF. The DNA for the CDR3 is TGTGCCAGCAGCTCGACAGGGTCCCCGTATGGCTACACCTTC.

The V call is TRBV29-1, the J call TRBJ1-1; D gene unclear. Trimming removed 7 bases from V and 5 bases from J, with 11 bases in between. CDR3 length equals 11 residues. Germline V CDR1 and CDR2: SQVTM, ANQGSEA. The CDR3 region has the DNA TGCAGCGGTGACCGAGGGACTGAAGCTTTCTTT. Translating it yields CSGDRGTEAFF.

V is TRBV7-2 and J is TRBJ1-5, with D tentatively TRBD1 (6 bases). The CDR3 loop spans 13 amino acids. CDR1 and CDR2 from the germline V gene are SGHTA and FQGNSA. Trimming pared 4 bases from V and 2 bases from J, leaving 6 bases between. This CDR3 is CASSYRGNQPQHF. The CDR3 DNA reads as TGTGCCAGCAGCTACAGGGGCAATCAGCCCCAGCATTTT.

The rearrangement uses TRBV4-3 and TRBJ2-7; 8 positions agree with TRBD2. With 5 bases clipped from V and 6 bases from J, the junction kept 6 bases outside the gene matches. Germline-derived CDR1 and CDR2 are LGHNA and YSLEER. The CDR3 has 13 residues. The CDR3: CASSLTRGAEQYF. Written as DNA, the CDR3 is TGCGCCAGCAGCTTAACGCGGGGGGCCGAGCAGTACTTC.

The rearrangement joins TRBV6-6 to TRBJ2-7, with D tentatively TRBD2 (5 bases). The germline V and J ends were trimmed by 6 bases and 6 bases, with 18 bases remaining between them. Germline loops: CDR1 MNHNY, CDR2 SVGAGI (reference sequence). CDR3 length: 14 amino acids. This CDR3 reads CASSNHIVGGEQYF. The CDR3, as DNA: TGTGCCAGCAGCAATCACATCGTAGGAGGCGAGCAGTACTTC.

The CDR3 DNA follows: TGCGCCAGCAGCCCGAAACTAGCGGGAGGGCCGACCTACAATGAGCAGTTCTTC. Its protein is CASSPKLAGGPTYNEQFF. The chain couples TRBV5-1 to TRBJ2-1, with 13 bases that match TRBD2. This CDR3 spans 18 amino acids. The ends lost 4 bases at V and 2 bases at J; junction bases unmatched: 9. The germline gives CDR1 SGHRS, CDR2 YFSETQ.

This rearrangement joins TRBV2 to TRBJ1-2; 8 nucleotides line up with TRBD1. There are 15 residues in the CDR3. Germline-derived CDR1 and CDR2 are SNHLY and FYNNEI. J gave up 3 bases and V 4 bases, and 7 bases lay outside the gene matches. Written as DNA, the CDR3 is TGTGCCAGCAGTGGGACCAGGGGGCGAGACTATGGCTACACCTTC. The encoded protein is CASSGTRGRDYGYTF. The full variable domain, its missing parts supplied by reference TRBV2 and TRBJ1-2, is EPEVTQTPSHQVTQMGQEVILRCVPISNHLYFYWYRQILGQKVEFLVSFYNNEISEKSEIFDDQFSVERPDGSNFTLKIRSTKLEDSAMYFCASSGTRGRDYGYTFGSGTRLTVV.

The V and J genes are TRBV6-1 and TRBJ2-2; maybe TRBD2 (5 bases). Germline CDR1 MNHNS, CDR2 SASEGT. Trimming took off 5 bases at V and 2 bases at J, with 6 bases between the two ends. This CDR3 comprises 13 residues. The CDR3 loop reads CASSRLNTGELFF. CDR3 sequence (DNA): TGTGCCAGCAGTCGACTAAACACCGGGGAGCTGTTTTTT.

This chain's CDR3 is CASSLALAETDTQYF. The DNA of the CDR3 is TGTGCCAGCAGCTTAGCCCTAGCGGAAACAGATACGCAGTATTTT. The chain combines TRBV7-9 with TRBJ2-3, with TRBD2 matching over 7 bases. CDR1 and CDR2 (germline): SEHNR, FQNEAQ (reference sequence). J was trimmed by 3 bases and V by 0 bases; bases with no gene match: 3. The CDR3 runs 15 residues.

CDR3 region: CASSPSGTGGREQYF. DNA of the CDR3: TGTGCCAGCAGCCCCTCCGGGACAGGGGGGCGGGAGCAGTACTTC. V is TRBV2 and J is TRBJ2-7; 11 nucleotides match TRBD1. V shed 6 bases, J shed 7 bases, and the junction held 11 bases outside the gene matches. CDR3 length: 15 residues. Germline V gene lookup returns CDR1 SNHLY and CDR2 FYNNEI.

The V gene is TRBV30, the J gene TRBJ2-1; 9 nucleotides align to TRBD2. Trimming at V came to 0 bases and at J to 8 bases, leaving 8 bases not matched to a gene. Germline assignment: CDR1 GTSNPN and CDR2 SVGIG (reference sequence). The length of the CDR3 is 15 residues. CDR3 loop: CAWSVPAGGPHEQFF. Written as DNA, the CDR3 is TGTGCCTGGAGTGTACCGGCGGGAGGGCCCCATGAGCAGTTCTTC.

The rearrangement links TRBV5-1 to TRBJ1-2; D is uncertain. Trimming shortened V by 2 bases and J by 4 bases, and 12 bases separated the two germline ends. The V gene's germline CDR1 is SGHRS and CDR2 YFSETQ. The CDR3 extends over 14 amino acids. CDR3 in amino acids: CASSLEGTGYGYTF. The CDR3 nucleotides are TGCGCCAGCAGCTTAGAGGGTACGGGCTATGGCTACACCTTC.

The chain is built from TRBV5-1 and TRBJ2-5; 15 bases agree with TRBD2. V trimming: 3 bases; J trimming: 10 bases; junction bases outside the gene matches: 4. From germline, CDR1 is SGHRS and CDR2 YFSETQ. This CDR3 has 14 amino acids. The CDR3 coding sequence is TGCGCCAGCAGCTCCAGGACTAGCGGGGGGGACCAGTACTTC. Amino acids: CASSSRTSGGDQYF.

This clone was seen a handful of times. The genes are TRBV4-3 and TRBJ2-3; tentative D call: TRBD2 (7 bases). CDR3 length equals 14 residues. CDR1 and CDR2 from the germline V gene are LGHNA and YSLEER. Trimming cost V 1 base and J 11 bases, with 16 bases left between them. CDR3 DNA: TGCGCCAGCAGCCAAGCCAGGGAGGGGGTGCGGCAGTATTTT. Amino acids: CASSQAREGVRQYF.

The rearrangement uses TRBV29-1 and TRBJ1-6; 9 positions match TRBD1. Unmatched junction bases numbered 8, after V lost 6 bases and J lost 8 bases. Per germline, CDR1 SQVTM and CDR2 ANQGSEA. CDR3 length equals 14 residues. CDR3 coding DNA: TGCAGCGTGAGGGGGACAGGGTCGGATTCACCCCTCCACTTT. Translating it yields CSVRGTGSDSPLHF. The entire variable domain, with the rest obtained from reference TRBV29-1 and TRBJ1-6, is as follows: SAVISQKPSRDICQRGTSLTIQCQVDSQVTMMFWYRQQPGQSLTLIATANQGSEATYESGFVIDKFPISRPNLTFSTLTVSNMSPEDSSIYLCSVRGTGSDSPLHFGNGTRLTVT.

This chain joins TRBV7-8 and TRBJ1-5; no reliable D call. CDR3 length: 14 amino acids. V dropped 4 bases and J dropped 0 bases, with 7 bases sitting between them. The germline CDR1 and CDR2 sequences are SGHVS and FQNEAQ. Here the CDR3 DNA reads TGTGCCAGCAGCTCTACAGATAGCAATCAGCCCCAGCATTTT. This gives the protein CASSSTDSNQPQHF. Together with reference TRBV7-8 and TRBJ1-5, the CDR3 gives the full variable domain: GAGVSQSPRYKVAKRGQDVALRCDPISGHVSLFWYQQALGQGPEFLTYFQNEAQLDKSGLPSDRFFAERPEGSVSTLKIQRTQQEDSAVYLCASSSTDSNQPQHFGDGTRLSIL.

The chain joins TRBV6-5 to TRBJ2-5, with 7 bases that match TRBD2. Germline V lookup: CDR1 MNHEY, CDR2 SVGAGI. The CDR3 is made up of 12 amino acids. After removal of 8 bases from V and 5 bases from J, the junction contained 5 bases not matched to a gene. This CDR3 is CASWGGRETQYF. The CDR3 region has the DNA TGTGCCAGCTGGGGGGGGAGGGAGACCCAGTACTTC.

This clone was recorded once. The rearrangement joins TRBV5-4 to TRBJ1-5, with a tentative D call TRBD1 (6 bases). Trimming pared 7 bases from V and 3 bases from J, leaving 32 bases between. The CDR3 is 20 amino acids. The germline V gene has CDR1 SGHNT and CDR2 YYREEE (reference sequence). The CDR3 DNA sequence: TGTGCCAGCTTTCTCCCCAGTCTATTCGGGACATTGTTAACCAATCAGCCCCAGCATTTT. It translates to CASFLPSLFGTLLTNQPQHF.

This clone was seen more than once but under ten times. The V and J genes are TRBV12-5 and TRBJ1-6; 7 bases align to TRBD1. V trimming: 5 bases; J trimming: 7 bases; junction bases outside the gene matches: 8. CDR3 length: 15 residues. CDR1 is LGHNT and CDR2 is FRNRAP in the germline V gene. The CDR3 protein is CASGPGDSRNSPLHF. In DNA, the CDR3 is TGTGCTAGTGGTCCAGGGGACAGTCGGAATTCACCCCTCCACTTT.

The CDR3 region is CASSLAGTGGNYGYTF. DNA of the CDR3: TGTGCCAGCAGCTTAGCCGGGACAGGGGGTAACTATGGCTACACCTTC. The chain uses TRBV13 and TRBJ1-2; TRBD1 matches at 11 bases. Germline trimming cut 1 base from V and 1 base from J; bases unmatched to any gene: 2. Germline V CDR1 and CDR2: PRHDT, FYEKMQ (reference sequence). The CDR3 is 16 residues long.

The chain couples TRBV2 to TRBJ1-5; TRBD1 is a possible D gene (5 bases). This CDR3 is built from 14 residues. Germline lookup yields CDR1 SNHLY and CDR2 FYNNEI. V was cut by 5 bases and J by 7 bases, with 15 bases left in between. The CDR3 coding sequence is TGTGCCAGCAGTTTGGACAAAGCTGGGCAGCCCCAGCATTTT. The encoded protein is CASSLDKAGQPQHF.

The chain is built from TRBV18 and TRBJ1-2; the D gene is possibly TRBD1 (6 bases). The CDR3 totals 15 residues. The germline V gene encodes CDR1 KGHSH and CDR2 LQKENI. V was cut by 3 bases and J by 8 bases, with 19 bases left in between. CDR3 bases: TGTGCCAGCTCACCGACCGGGACACAGATATGGGGCTACACCTTC. Translated: CASSPTGTQIWGYTF. The variable domain in full, with the rest retrieved from reference TRBV18 and TRBJ1-2, is NAGVMQNPRHLVRRRGQEARLRCSPMKGHSHVYWYRQLPEEGLKFMVYLQKENIIDESGMPKERFSAEFPKEGPSILRIQQVVRGDSAAYFCASSPTGTQIWGYTFGSGTRLTVV.

This clone appeared a single time. The chain is built from TRBV9 and TRBJ2-1; TRBD2 matches 11 bases. Germline CDR1 reads SGDLS; CDR2 reads YYNGEE. CDR3 length: 15 amino acids. Germline trimming cut 3 bases from V and 9 bases from J; bases unmatched to any gene: 8. The CDR3 loop reads CASSDGLAGPSEQFF. For the CDR3, the DNA is TGTGCCAGCAGCGACGGACTAGCGGGCCCTTCTGAGCAGTTCTTC.

This clone turned up a few times. The chain has TRBV11-2 and TRBJ1-2; D is undetermined. The CDR3 contains 15 residues. V lost 5 bases and J lost 2, with 15 bases in between. The germline V gene has CDR1 SGHAT and CDR2 FQNNGV. CDR3 in DNA: TGTGCCAGCAGCGGATTCATGAGGGTCAACTATGGCTACACCTTC. It specifies CASSGFMRVNYGYTF.

The CDR3 region has the DNA TGTGCCATCAGGGGGACAGGGGTAAATTCACCCCTCCACTTT. Translated, it gives CAIRGTGVNSPLHF. V usage is TRBV10-3 and J usage is TRBJ1-6, with 10 bases lining up with TRBD1. J lost 7 bases, V lost 6 bases, and 3 bases had no gene match. The CDR3 totals 14 residues. The V gene's germline CDR1 is ENHRY and CDR2 SYGVKD.

CDR3 sequence (DNA): TGTGCCAGCAGCGGGACTAGCGTCTCCGAGCAGTACTTC. Protein sequence: CASSGTSVSEQYF. The gene calls are TRBV5-5 and TRBJ2-7, with 10 bases identical to TRBD2. This CDR3 region has 13 residues. V was clipped by 4 bases and J by 6 bases; unmatched bases: 4. The V gene's germline CDR1 is SGHKS and CDR2 YYEKEE (reference sequence).

The genes are TRBV14 and TRBJ1-5, with a possible D match to TRBD1 (6 bases). The CDR3 covers 16 residues. CDR1 is SGHDN, CDR2 FVKESK, per germline. V lost 4 bases and J 2 bases, leaving 15 bases between the germline ends. The CDR3 DNA reads as TGTGCCAGCAGCCCTTCGGACAGACTTCGCAATCAGCCCCAGCATTTT. Translating gives CASSPSDRLRNQPQHF.

The chain links TRBV6-1 to TRBJ2-6, with D possibly TRBD1 on 6 matching bases. Trimming pared 3 bases from V and 0 bases from J, leaving 6 bases between. The germline gives CDR1 MNHNS, CDR2 SASEGT. The CDR3 runs 15 residues. CDR3 nucleotide sequence: TGTGCCAGCAGTGAGGACAGCTCTGGGGCCAACGTCCTGACTTTC. As protein: CASSEDSSGANVLTF.

CDR3 DNA sequence: TGTGCCAGCAGCGGCGGCCCCACAGATACGCAGTATTTT. This codes for CASSGGPTDTQYF. J is TRBJ2-3 and V is TRBV7-2, with unresolved D. The CDR3 totals 13 residues. The germline CDR1 and CDR2 sequences are SGHTA and FQGNSA. Trimming removed 5 bases at V and 2 bases at J, with 8 bases between.

The CDR3 DNA follows: TGTGCCAGCAGATCTGACAGGGGTAATTCACCCCTCCACTTT. Translated: CASRSDRGNSPLHF. The chain employs TRBV7-9 and TRBJ1-6, with TRBD1 identical over 8 bases. V shed 6 bases, J shed 6 bases, and the junction held 4 bases outside the gene matches. This CDR3 comprises 14 residues. The germline V gene encodes CDR1 SEHNR and CDR2 FQNEAQ (reference sequence).

This chain links TRBV5-4 with TRBJ2-5, with D possibly matching TRBD1 (6 bases). CDR3 length equals 16 residues. CDR1 is SGHNT, CDR2 YYREEE, per germline (reference sequence). Trimming left V 4 bases short and J 5 bases short, with 21 bases between. For the CDR3, the DNA is TGTGCCAGCAGCCCACCAGGGCAAGGGGGTATCGAGACCCAGTACTTC. Translated: CASSPPGQGGIETQYF.

The chain uses TRBV5-1 and TRBJ1-2; TRBD1 agrees at 7 bases. Looked up from germline, CDR1 is SGHRS and CDR2 is YFSETQ. There are 12 residues in the CDR3. Trimming at V came to 4 bases and at J to 8 bases, leaving 5 bases not matched to a gene. This CDR3 is CASSEQGKGYTF. The CDR3 DNA is TGCGCCAGCAGCGAACAGGGGAAAGGCTACACCTTC.